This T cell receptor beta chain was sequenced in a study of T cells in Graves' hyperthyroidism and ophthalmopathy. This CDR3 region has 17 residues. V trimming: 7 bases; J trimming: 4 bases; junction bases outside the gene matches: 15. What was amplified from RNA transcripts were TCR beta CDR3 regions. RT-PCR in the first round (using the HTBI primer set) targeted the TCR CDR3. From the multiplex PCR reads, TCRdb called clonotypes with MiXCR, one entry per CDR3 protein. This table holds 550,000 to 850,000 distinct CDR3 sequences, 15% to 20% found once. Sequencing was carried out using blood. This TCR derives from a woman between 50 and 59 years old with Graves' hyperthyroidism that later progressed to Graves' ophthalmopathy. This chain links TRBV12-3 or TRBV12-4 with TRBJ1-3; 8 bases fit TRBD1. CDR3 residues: CASILGGTGLMGNTIYF. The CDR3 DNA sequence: TGTGCCAGCATCCTAGGAGGGACAGGTCTAATGGGAAACACCATATATTTT.